This T cell receptor beta chain was recovered during a study of blood T cell repertoires in COVID-19. Background on the study: Collection of acute and convalescent COVID-19 samples took place in the United States, Italy and Spain. From T cells, B-cell-depleted T cells, or PBMCs came the material, which was cDNA or gDNA.

Per the original data handling: Nucleated cell counts were estimated from reference gene primer amplification. Assay: immunoSEQ multiplex PCR; the TCRdb copy retains only in-frame clones and omits some. V, J and clone size were drawn from that table, and D and trimming were deduced from the DNA. Seen here are about 45,000 clones, 88% observed once, and the top ten hold approximately 14%. There are 14 residues in the CDR3. J was trimmed by 3 bases and V by 3 bases; bases with no gene match: 4. CDR1 LNHDA and CDR2 SQIVND come from the germline V gene (reference sequence). The chain joins TRBV19 to TRBJ2-7, with 8 bases matching TRBD2. The specimen sequenced was peripheral blood. This clonotype was obtained from a human donor in a cohort sampled during active COVID-19. The CDR3 protein is CASSITGGVYEQYF. The CDR3 coding sequence is TGTGCCAGTAGTATTACGGGAGGGGTCTACGAGCAGTACTTC.